This TCR beta chain appears in the sequencing data of a study of blood T cell repertoires in COVID-19 (dated by TCRdb to about 2020). For context, the study as a whole: Collaborator samples came from the United States, Italy and Spain and covered acute and convalescent phases of COVID-19. The material from the prospective study consisted of cDNA or gDNA derived from T cells, B-cell-depleted T cells, or PBMCs. The dataset comprised deeply sampled blood TCRbeta repertoires from subjects exposed to, actively infected with, or recovered from COVID-19. The repertoires were released in a freely available public database intended as a resource for research on the immune response to SARS-CoV-2. The samples were drawn from two sources: the first 160 participants of the ongoing ImmuneRACE study, and some 1,300 subjects contributed by 6 global collaborators. Nearly every sample came with metadata listing a de-identified subject ID, COVID-19 status, age in years and sex. Where HLA class I and class II types were available, the types were taken from metadata supplied by the sample provider, not from assay-based typing. General findings and caveats noted by the study authors: The amount of clinical and demographic metadata varied by source and participant and was provided uncurated.

Concerning this clone: Its binding antigen is unknown. No much larger clone exists at a distance of one base, and base qualities are not known.

The collaborating institutions used their own protocols to collect whole blood in K2EDTA tubes. For TCRbeta analysis, collaborator samples were shipped as frozen whole blood, as isolated PBMCs, or as DNA extracted from either sample type. The CDR3 runs 19 residues from the cysteine to the phenylalanine. The read is trimmed to its CDR3 DNA, 57 bases read in frame from base 1. V ends up 0 bases short and J 0 bases short, with an unmatched junction base count of 9. Taken from the germline V gene, the CDR1 and CDR2 loops are LGHNA and YNFKEQ. TCRbeta CDR3 regions were amplified from genomic DNA by means of the immunoSEQ Assay, a bias-controlled multiplex PCR. The authors processed their data as follows. Within the assay, amplification of reference gene primers was used to estimate how many nucleated cells each sample contained. Sequence reads were collapsed and filtered to measure the absolute abundance of every unique TCRbeta CDR3 rearrangement. Productive Simpson clonality was computed per sample as the square root of Simpson's diversity index over productive rearrangements. TCRdb took this table from immuneACCESS and kept in-frame rearrangements with V and J called. Such tables lack part of the clones; where checked against another copy, unresolved V genes explain under half of the gap, and the rest is unexplained. Clone size and the V and J calls come from that table; the DNA yielded D and trimming. The sample has about 110,000 clones on record, around four fifths of them singletons. The ten largest clones capture approximately 17% of the sample.

The source is a woman aged 55-75 years with acute or convalescent COVID-19. The chain is assembled from TRBV4-2 and TRBJ2-3; TRBD2 agrees with 10 junctional bases. Sequencing was performed on peripheral blood. In nucleotides, the sequence is TGTGCCAGCAGCCAAGATCGGGCTAGCGGGGGACCTAGCACAGATACGCAGTATTTT. Its coded protein is CASSQDRASGGPSTDTQYF.